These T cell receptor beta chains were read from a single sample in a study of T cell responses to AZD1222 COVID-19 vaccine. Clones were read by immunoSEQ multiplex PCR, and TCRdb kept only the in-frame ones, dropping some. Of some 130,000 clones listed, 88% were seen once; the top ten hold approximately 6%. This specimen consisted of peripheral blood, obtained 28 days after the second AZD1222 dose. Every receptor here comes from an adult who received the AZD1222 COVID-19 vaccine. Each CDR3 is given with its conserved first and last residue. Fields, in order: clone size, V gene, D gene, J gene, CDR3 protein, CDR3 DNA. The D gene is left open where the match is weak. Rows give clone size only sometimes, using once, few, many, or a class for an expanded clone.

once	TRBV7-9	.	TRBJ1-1	CASSTGDSAFF	TGTGCCAGCAGCACGGGGGACTCGGCTTTCTTT
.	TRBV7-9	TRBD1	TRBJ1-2	CASRYGTGDGYTF	TGTGCCAGCAGGTACGGGACAGGAGACGGCTACACCTTC
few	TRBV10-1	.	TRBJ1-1	CASSRDGTEAFF	TGCGCCAGCAGCCGGGACGGGACTGAAGCTTTCTTT
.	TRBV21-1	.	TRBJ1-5	CASSKDRENQPQHF	TGTGCCAGCAGCAAAGACAGGGAAAATCAGCCCCAGCATTTT
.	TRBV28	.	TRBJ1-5	CASSLWGYSNQPQHF	TGTGCCAGCAGTTTATGGGGTTATAGCAATCAGCCCCAGCATTTT
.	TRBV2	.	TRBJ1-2	CASSGANYGYTF	TGTGCGAGCAGTGGGGCCAACTATGGCTACACCTTC
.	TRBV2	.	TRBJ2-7	CASSEPPGLRSQYF	TGTGCCAGCAGTGAACCCCCCGGGCTCCGGAGTCAGTACTTC
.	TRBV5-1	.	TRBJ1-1	CASSSPLGALPTEAFF	TGCGCCAGCAGCTCCCCATTAGGGGCCCTGCCCACTGAAGCTTTCTTT
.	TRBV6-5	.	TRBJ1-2	CASLRTGVGGYTF	TGTGCCAGCCTGAGGACGGGAGTGGGTGGCTACACCTTC
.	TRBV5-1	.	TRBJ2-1	CASSSVRGARGSRSYNEQFF	TGCGCCAGCAGCTCCGTCCGGGGGGCGCGGGGTAGTAGGTCCTACAATGAGCAGTTCTTC
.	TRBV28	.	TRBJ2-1	CASSNNYNEQFF	TGTGCCAGCAGTAACAACTACAATGAGCAGTTCTTC
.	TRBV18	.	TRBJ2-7	CASSLIIGIEEQYF	TGTGCCAGCTCCCTGATAATCGGGATTGAAGAGCAGTACTTC
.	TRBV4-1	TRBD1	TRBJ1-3	CASGPLGTGTFSGNTIYF	TGCGCCAGCGGTCCCCTAGGGACAGGGACTTTCTCTGGAAACACCATATATTTT
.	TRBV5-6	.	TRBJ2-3	CASSSVLSTDTQYF	TGTGCCAGCAGCTCCGTGTTAAGCACAGATACGCAGTATTTT
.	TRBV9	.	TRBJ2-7	CASSRGAGAEQYF	TGTGCCAGCAGCCGGGGGGCCGGGGCTGAGCAGTACTTC
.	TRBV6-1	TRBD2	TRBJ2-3	CASSEHGGRSRGTDTQYF	TGTGCCAGCAGTGAACATGGCGGGAGGAGTCGGGGCACAGATACGCAGTATTTT
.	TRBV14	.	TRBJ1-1	CASSPPWGGGNTEAFF	TGTGCCAGCAGCCCACCGTGGGGGGGAGGGAACACTGAAGCTTTCTTT
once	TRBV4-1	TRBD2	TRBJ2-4	CASSQEGTSGRAWNIQYF	TGCGCCAGCAGCCAGGAGGGAACTAGCGGGAGGGCCTGGAACATTCAGTACTTC
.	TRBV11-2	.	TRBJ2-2	CASSLYGELFF	TGTGCCAGCAGCTTATACGGGGAGCTGTTTTTT
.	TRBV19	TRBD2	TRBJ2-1	CASSAWARTSGRSTRVYNEQFF	TGTGCCAGTAGTGCCTGGGCGAGGACTAGCGGGAGGTCAACAAGGGTCTACAATGAGCAGTTCTTC
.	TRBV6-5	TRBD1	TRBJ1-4	CASSQQGANEKLFF	TGTGCCAGCAGCCAACAGGGGGCGAACGAAAAACTGTTTTTT
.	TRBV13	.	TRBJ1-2	CASSLGNGDYGYTF	TGTGCCAGCAGCTTGGGTAACGGGGACTATGGCTACACCTTC
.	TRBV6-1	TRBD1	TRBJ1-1	CASSDRGREAEAFF	TGTGCCAGCAGTGACAGGGGGCGGGAGGCTGAAGCTTTCTTT
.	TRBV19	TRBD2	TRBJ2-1	CASSILAGGITYANEQFF	TGTGCCAGTAGTATCCTAGCGGGAGGAATAACCTACGCCAATGAGCAGTTCTTC
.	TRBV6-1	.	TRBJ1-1	CASSREVRGTEAFF	TGTGCCAGCAGTAGGGAGGTTCGGGGCACTGAAGCTTTCTTT
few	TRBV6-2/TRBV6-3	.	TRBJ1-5	CASSFGGAQPQHF	TGTGCCAGCAGTTTCGGGGGAGCGCAGCCCCAGCATTTT
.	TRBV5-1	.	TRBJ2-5	CASSLDQGTETQYF	TGCGCCAGCAGCTTGGACCAGGGCACAGAGACCCAGTACTTC
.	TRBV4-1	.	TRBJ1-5	CASSQEGLRDIGYQPQHF	TGCGCCAGCAGCCAAGAAGGCCTCCGGGACATCGGATATCAGCCCCAGCATTTT
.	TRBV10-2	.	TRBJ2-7	CASFRPRGEQYF	TGCGCCAGTTTTAGACCTCGGGGCGAGCAGTACTTC
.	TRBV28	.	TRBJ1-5	CASSDEPQHF	TGTGCCAGCAGCGACGAGCCCCAGCATTTT
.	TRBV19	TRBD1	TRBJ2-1	CASRDRGLARYNEQFF	TGTGCCAGTCGGGACAGGGGCCTCGCACGTTACAATGAGCAGTTCTTC
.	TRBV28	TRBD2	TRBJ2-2	CASSFIAGGRGTGELFF	TGTGCCAGCAGTTTCATAGCGGGAGGGCGTGGCACCGGGGAGCTGTTTTTT
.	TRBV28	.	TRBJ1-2	CASTGRDKNYGYTF	TGTGCCAGCACCGGTAGGGACAAAAACTATGGCTACACCTTC
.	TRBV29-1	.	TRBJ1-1	CSVSTPGPEAFF	TGCAGCGTTTCCACTCCTGGCCCTGAAGCTTTCTTT
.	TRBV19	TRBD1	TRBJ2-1	CASSRQGAAEQFF	TGTGCCAGTAGTAGACAGGGGGCGGCCGAGCAGTTCTTC
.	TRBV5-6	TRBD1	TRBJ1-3	CASSLVGTAHSGNTIYF	TGTGCCAGCAGCTTGGTCGGGACAGCCCACTCTGGAAACACCATATATTTT
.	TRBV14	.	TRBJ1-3	CASSQESSSGNTIYF	TGTGCCAGCAGCCAAGAGTCGAGCTCTGGAAACACCATATATTTT
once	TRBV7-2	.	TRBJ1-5	CASSLRMDQPQHF	TGTGCCAGCAGCTTAAGAATGGATCAGCCCCAGCATTTT
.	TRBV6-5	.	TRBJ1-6	CASSSGQGLGNSPLHF	TGTGCCAGCAGTTCCGGGCAGGGCCTAGGTAATTCACCCCTCCACTTT
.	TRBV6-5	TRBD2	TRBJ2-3	CASRRSGRVDTQYF	TGTGCCAGCAGACGGAGCGGGAGGGTTGATACGCAGTATTTT
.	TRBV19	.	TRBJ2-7	CASSVGQGLPYEQYF	TGTGCCAGTAGTGTTGGACAGGGACTACCCTACGAGCAGTACTTC
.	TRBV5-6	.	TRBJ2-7	CASSPTGQGDGEQYF	TGTGCCAGCAGCCCGACGGGACAAGGCGACGGGGAGCAGTACTTC
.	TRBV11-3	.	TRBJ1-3	CASSQGGIGNTIYF	TGTGCCAGCAGCCAAGGAGGGATCGGAAACACCATATATTTT
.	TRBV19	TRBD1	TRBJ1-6	CASSISLTGGNSPLHF	TGTGCCAGTAGTATATCGTTAACAGGGGGTAATTCACCCCTCCACTTT
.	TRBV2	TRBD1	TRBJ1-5	CASSEVGQGPQPQHF	TGTGCCAGCAGTGAGGTGGGACAGGGTCCTCAGCCCCAGCATTTT
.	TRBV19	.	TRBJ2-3	CASSIVAAGDTQYF	TGTGCCAGTAGTATCGTGGCGGCGGGAGATACGCAGTATTTT
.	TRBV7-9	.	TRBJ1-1	CASSLGGGSGTEAFF	TGTGCCAGCAGCTTAGGCGGGGGGTCGGGAACTGAAGCTTTCTTT
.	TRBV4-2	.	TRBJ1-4	CASSQDGRVNEKLFF	TGTGCCAGCAGCCAAGATGGTAGGGTGAATGAAAAACTGTTTTTT
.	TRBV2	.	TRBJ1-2	CASSREVGGYTF	TGTGCCAGCAGCAGGGAAGTGGGGGGCTACACCTTC
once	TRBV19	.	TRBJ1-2	CASSPQAPGITFYGYTF	TGTGCCAGTAGTCCCCAGGCCCCCGGGATCACCTTCTATGGCTACACCTTC
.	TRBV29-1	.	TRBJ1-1	CSVDGGDTEAFF	TGCAGCGTTGACGGGGGGGACACTGAAGCTTTCTTT
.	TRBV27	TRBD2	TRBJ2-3	CASREAGGMDTQYF	TGTGCCAGCAGGGAAGCGGGAGGGATGGATACGCAGTATTTT
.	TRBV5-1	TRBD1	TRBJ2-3	CASSSDRGEDTQYF	TGCGCCAGCAGCTCCGACAGGGGTGAGGATACGCAGTATTTT
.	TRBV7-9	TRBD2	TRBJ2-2	CASSWTSDTGELFF	TGTGCCAGCAGCTGGACTAGCGACACCGGGGAGCTGTTTTTT
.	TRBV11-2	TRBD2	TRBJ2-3	CASSLSREGSQYF	TGTGCCAGCAGCTTAAGCAGGGAGGGGTCGCAGTATTTT
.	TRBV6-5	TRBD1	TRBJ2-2	CASSWQGANTGELFF	TGTGCCAGCAGTTGGCAGGGGGCTAACACCGGGGAGCTGTTTTTT
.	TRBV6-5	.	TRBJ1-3	CASSWSLSSGNTIYF	TGTGCCAGCAGTTGGTCACTGAGCTCTGGAAACACCATATATTTT
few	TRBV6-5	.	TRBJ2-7	CASRSSTTGDEQYF	TGTGCCAGCAGGTCGAGTACAACGGGCGACGAGCAGTACTTC